Below, one TCR beta chain is given with its context. The junction had 6 bases not matched to a gene; V was cut back by 2 bases and J by 9 bases. The CDR3 loop spans 14 amino acids. Per the germline V gene, CDR1 is SGHDT and CDR2 is YYEEEE. These data come from a study of long-term antiretroviral therapy in people with HIV. Every single participant having HIV got treatment inside the United States. Going into DNA extraction, samples held about 0.95-10 million cryopreserved PBMC. Investigators performed immunoSEQ version v3.0 at survey level. The protocol was immunoSEQ multiplex PCR, while the TCRdb copy is restricted to in-frame clones and leaves out a portion. The table records 44,000 or so clones, 90% to 95% of them present only once.

This clonotype was sampled from a woman between 50 and 59 years old with HIV. The chain recombines TRBV5-6 with TRBJ1-4; 8 bases map to TRBD1. The sequencing here drew on unsorted PBMCs, taken 3.7 years after starting antiretroviral therapy. The CDR3 sequence is CASSFGQGRKKLFF. CDR3 sequence (DNA): TGTGCCAGCAGCTTTGGACAGGGTCGCAAAAAACTGTTTTTT.